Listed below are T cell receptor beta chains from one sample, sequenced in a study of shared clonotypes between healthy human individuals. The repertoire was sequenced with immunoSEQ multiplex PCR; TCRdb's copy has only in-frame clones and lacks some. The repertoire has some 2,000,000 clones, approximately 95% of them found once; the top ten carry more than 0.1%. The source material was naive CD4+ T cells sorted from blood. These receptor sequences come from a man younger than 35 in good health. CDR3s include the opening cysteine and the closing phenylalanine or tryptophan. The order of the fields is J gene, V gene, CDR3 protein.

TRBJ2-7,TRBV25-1,CASSERQGGYEQYF
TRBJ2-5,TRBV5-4,CASSFGGRETQYF
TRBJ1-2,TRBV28,CASSLWVNYGYTF
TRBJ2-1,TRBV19,CASTGTGLYNEQFF
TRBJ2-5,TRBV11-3,CASSFGQGAGETQYF
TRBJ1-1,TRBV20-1,CSAAYTEAFF
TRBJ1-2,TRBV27,CASSPPGQTYGYTF
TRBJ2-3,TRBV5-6,CASSADRTDTQYF
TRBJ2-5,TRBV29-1,CSVATQGVETQYF
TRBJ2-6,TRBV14,CASSQLPGTGANVLTF
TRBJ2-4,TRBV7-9,CASSLAYGGASKNIQYF
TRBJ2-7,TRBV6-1,CASSEEAFWDTNYEQYF
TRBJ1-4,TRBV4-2,CASSQAGGTGVEKLFF
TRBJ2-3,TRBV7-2,CASSPDWGKTDTQYF
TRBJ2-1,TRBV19,CASSRQVNTYNEQFF
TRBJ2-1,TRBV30,CAWSTRTSGDEQFF
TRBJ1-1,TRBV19,CASSIALRTVMNTEAFF
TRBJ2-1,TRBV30,CAWALDRAKFF
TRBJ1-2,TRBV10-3,CATWTGWKDGYTF
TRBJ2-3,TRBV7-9,CASSERGVLTDTQYF
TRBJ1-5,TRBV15,CATSRDPGGQPQHF
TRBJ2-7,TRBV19,CASRTTGGAYEQYF
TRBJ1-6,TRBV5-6,CASSRRDFGASPLHF
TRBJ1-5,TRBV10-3,CAIPGQRAELYSNQPQHF